This TCR beta chain was sequenced during a study of blood T cells in healthy people across ages. The CDR3 is 14 residues long. Looked up from germline, CDR1 is MNHNS and CDR2 is SASEGT. Trimming removed 5 bases from V and 2 bases from J; junction bases left unmatched: 3. This clonotype was detected once. Next came a second PCR, run for about 6 to 11 cycles, which used a sample-barcoded 5' primer along with a J-beta primer mix. TCRdb called the 5' RACE reads again in MiXCR, with one record for every CDR3 protein. The sample has more than 700,000 distinct CDR3 sequences, 35% to 60% seen once; the top ten hold 18%.

This TCR derives from a man aged 80 or over in good health. Sequencing used blood. The rearrangement uses TRBV6-1 and TRBJ1-2; 9 positions agree with TRBD1. The chain's CDR3 is CASSWTGANYGYTF. CDR3 bases: TGTGCCAGCAGTTGGACAGGGGCGAACTATGGCTACACCTTC.